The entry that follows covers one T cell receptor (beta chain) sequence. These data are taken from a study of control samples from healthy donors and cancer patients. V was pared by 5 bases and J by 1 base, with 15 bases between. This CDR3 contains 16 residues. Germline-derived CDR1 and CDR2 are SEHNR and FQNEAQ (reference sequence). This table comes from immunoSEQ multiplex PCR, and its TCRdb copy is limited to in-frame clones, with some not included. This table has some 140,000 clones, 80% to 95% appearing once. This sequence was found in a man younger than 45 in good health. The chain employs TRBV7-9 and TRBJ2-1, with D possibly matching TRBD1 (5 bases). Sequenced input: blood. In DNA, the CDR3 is TGTGCCAGCAGCCCAATTGGGGCTAGTTCCTACAATGAGCAGTTCTTC. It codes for CASSPIGASSYNEQFF.